Each of the 9 T cell receptor beta chains below was sequenced from the same sample in a study of cytomegalovirus exposure and HLA in healthy donors. Primers for the PCR totalled 60 Vbeta and 13 Jbeta. Sequenced by immunoSEQ multiplex PCR; TCRdb stores in-frame clones only, minus some. The data contain 100,000 to 150,000 clones, 8% to 11% of them singletons. The sequenced sample consisted of PBMCs. The receptors shown here come from a woman aged 18-29 years in good health and CMV-seropositive.

The chain uses TRBV9 and TRBJ2-7; 9 bases agree with TRBD1. Germline CDR1 reads SGDLS; CDR2 reads YYNGEE. The length of the CDR3 is 14 residues. The V and J ends lost 1 base and 6 bases, in that order; junction bases with no gene match: 5. CDR3 sequence (DNA): TGTGCCAGCAGCGTAATGGGACAGGGCGTCGAGCAGTACTTC. Translation gives CASSVMGQGVEQYF.

This rearrangement joins TRBV4-2 to TRBJ2-1; D gene ambiguous. The V and J ends lost 0 bases and 3 bases respectively, with 12 bases between them. Germline lookup yields CDR1 LGHNA and CDR2 YNFKEQ. The CDR3 has 16 residues. CDR3 protein: CASSQESVAVYNEQFF. CDR3 DNA: TGTGCCAGCAGCCAAGAGTCCGTAGCAGTCTACAATGAGCAGTTCTTC.

There are a few counts of this clone. This chain uses TRBV4-1 with TRBJ2-7; the match to TRBD2 covers 7 bases. Germline V gene data show CDR1 as MGHRA and CDR2 as YSYEKL. V was clipped by 1 base and J by 4 bases; unmatched bases: 4. CDR3 length: 14 residues. CDR3 DNA sequence: TGCGCCAGCAGCCAAGTCGCGGGAGTTTACGAGCAGTACTTC. This codes for CASSQVAGVYEQYF.

Written as DNA, the CDR3 is TGTGCCAGTCGTTGGGAGAGGGGCAATCAGCCCCAGCATTTT. Translating gives CASRWERGNQPQHF. The rearrangement uses TRBV19 and TRBJ1-5; D gene ambiguous. Germline CDR1 is LNHDA and CDR2 is SQIVND (reference sequence). This CDR3 contains 14 residues. V lost 8 bases and J 2 bases, leaving 13 bases between the germline ends.

This clone was detected only a few times. The chain couples TRBV4-1 to TRBJ2-3; the D gene is possibly TRBD2 (7 bases). Germline loops: CDR1 MGHRA, CDR2 YSYEKL. Trimming pared 0 bases from V and 4 bases from J, leaving 11 bases between. The CDR3 is 15 residues long. The CDR3 sequence: CASSQDEGGADTQYF. DNA for the CDR3: TGCGCCAGCAGCCAAGATGAAGGGGGGGCAGATACGCAGTATTTT.

V and J are TRBV29-1 and TRBJ2-5, with D perhaps matching TRBD1 (6 bases). Germline assignment: CDR1 SQVTM and CDR2 ANQGSEA. The CDR3 runs 18 residues. V shed 0 bases and J shed 3 bases, with 23 bases lying between them. The CDR3 protein is CSVEDPTVVGTNEETQYF. The DNA for the CDR3 is TGCAGCGTTGAAGATCCCACCGTTGTCGGGACAAACGAAGAGACCCAGTACTTC. Based on the CDR3 plus reference TRBV29-1 and TRBJ2-5, the full variable domain is SAVISQKPSRDICQRGTSLTIQCQVDSQVTMMFWYRQQPGQSLTLIATANQGSEATYESGFVIDKFPISRPNLTFSTLTVSNMSPEDSSIYLCSVEDPTVVGTNEETQYFGPGTRLLVL.

This clone has only a few counts. The chain couples TRBV29-1 to TRBJ2-3, with TRBD1 matching 12 bases. The germline V gene encodes CDR1 SQVTM and CDR2 ANQGSEA. The length of the CDR3 is 16 residues. J lost 2 bases, V lost 1 base, and 4 bases had no gene match. The CDR3 loop reads CSVEAWGQGATDTQYF. CDR3 DNA: TGCAGCGTTGAAGCCTGGGGACAGGGGGCCACAGATACGCAGTATTTT.

The V call is TRBV6-1, the J call TRBJ1-1; no definite D call. Germline CDR1 and CDR2: MNHNS and SASEGT. The CDR3 has 11 residues. V shed 6 bases and J shed 2 bases, with 4 bases lying between them. CDR3 in DNA: TGTGCCAGCAGGCGTAACACTGAAGCTTTCTTT. Residues: CASRRNTEAFF.

The gene calls are TRBV19 and TRBJ2-3; perhaps TRBD2 as D (6 bases). V lost 0 bases, J lost 5 bases, and 24 bases lay in between. Looked up from germline, CDR1 is LNHDA and CDR2 is SQIVND (reference sequence). The CDR3 is 19 residues long. The CDR3 DNA is TGTGCCAGTAGTATAGATCAAATGGAGGGTGGCGAGGGAAGAGATACGCAGTATTTT. It encodes CASSIDQMEGGEGRDTQYF.